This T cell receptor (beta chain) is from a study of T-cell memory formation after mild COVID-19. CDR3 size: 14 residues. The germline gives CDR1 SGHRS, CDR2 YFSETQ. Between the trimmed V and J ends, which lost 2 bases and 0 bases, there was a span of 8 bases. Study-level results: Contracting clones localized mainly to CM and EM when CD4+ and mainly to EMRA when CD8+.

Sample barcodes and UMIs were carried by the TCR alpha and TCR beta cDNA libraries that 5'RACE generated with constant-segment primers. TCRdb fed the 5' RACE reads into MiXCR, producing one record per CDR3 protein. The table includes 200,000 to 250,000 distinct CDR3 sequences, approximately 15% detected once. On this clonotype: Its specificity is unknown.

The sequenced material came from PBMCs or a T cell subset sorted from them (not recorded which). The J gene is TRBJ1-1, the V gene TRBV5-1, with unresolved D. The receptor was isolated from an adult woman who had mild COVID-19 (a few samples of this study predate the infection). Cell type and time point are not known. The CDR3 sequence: CASSLGLLNTEAFF. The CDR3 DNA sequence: TGCGCCAGCAGCTTAGGACTTTTGAACACTGAAGCTTTCTTT.